This T cell receptor (beta chain) comes out of a study of PD-L1 blockade in urothelial cancer. The CDR3 extends over 13 amino acids. V lost 7 bases and J 4 bases, leaving 11 bases between the germline ends. The germline CDR1 and CDR2 sequences are LNHDA and SQIVND (reference sequence). Sequencing was performed with immunoSEQ multiplex PCR; in TCRdb, only in-frame clones are kept and a portion is missing. The repertoire holds about 28,000 clones, with 75% to 90% as singletons. V gene TRBV19 combines with J gene TRBJ1-5, with D possibly TRBD1 on 5 matching bases. Specimen: PBMCs, collected around atezolizumab (anti-PD-L1) treatment. The sequence was obtained from a man aged 50-59 years with urothelial cancer. CDR3 sequence (DNA): TGTGCCAGTACGGGGCGGGGTAATCAGCCCCAGCATTTT. It translates to CASTGRGNQPQHF. Filled out from reference TRBV19 and TRBJ1-5, the complete variable domain reads DGGITQSPKYLFRKEGQNVTLSCEQNLNHDAMYWYRQDPGQGLRLIYYSQIVNDFQKGDIAEGYSVSREKKESFPLTVTSAQKNPTAFYLCASTGRGNQPQHFGDGTRLSIL.